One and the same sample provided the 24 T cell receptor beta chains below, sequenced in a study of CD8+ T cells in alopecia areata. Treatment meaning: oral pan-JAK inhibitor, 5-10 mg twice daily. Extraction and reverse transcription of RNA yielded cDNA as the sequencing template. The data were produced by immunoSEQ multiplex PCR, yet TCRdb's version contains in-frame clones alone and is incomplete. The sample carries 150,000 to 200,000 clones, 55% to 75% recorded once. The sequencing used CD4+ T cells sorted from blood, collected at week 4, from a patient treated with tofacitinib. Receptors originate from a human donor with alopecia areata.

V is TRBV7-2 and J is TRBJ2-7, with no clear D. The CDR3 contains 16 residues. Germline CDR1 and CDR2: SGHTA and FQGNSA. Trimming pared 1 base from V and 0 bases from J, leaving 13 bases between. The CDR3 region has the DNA TGTGCCAGCAGCTTAGTAGGTCCTCCATCCTCCTACGAGCAGTACTTC. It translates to CASSLVGPPSSYEQYF.

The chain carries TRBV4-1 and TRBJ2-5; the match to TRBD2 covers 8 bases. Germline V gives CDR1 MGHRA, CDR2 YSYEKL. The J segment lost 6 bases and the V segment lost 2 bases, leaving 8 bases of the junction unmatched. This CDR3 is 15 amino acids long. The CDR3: CASSQPTSGVKTQYF. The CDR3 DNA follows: TGCGCCAGCAGCCAACCAACTAGCGGAGTAAAGACCCAGTACTTC.

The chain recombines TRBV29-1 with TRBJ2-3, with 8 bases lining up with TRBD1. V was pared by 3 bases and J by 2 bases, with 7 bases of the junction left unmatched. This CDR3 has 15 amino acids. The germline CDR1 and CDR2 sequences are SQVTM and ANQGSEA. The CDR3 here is CSVDQGAGNTDTQYF. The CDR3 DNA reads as TGCAGCGTTGATCAGGGGGCAGGGAACACAGATACGCAGTATTTT.

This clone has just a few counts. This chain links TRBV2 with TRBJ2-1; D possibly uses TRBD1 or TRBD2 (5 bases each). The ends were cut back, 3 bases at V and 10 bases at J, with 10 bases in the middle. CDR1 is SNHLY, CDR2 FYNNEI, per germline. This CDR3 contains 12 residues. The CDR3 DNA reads TGTGCCAGCAGTGAGGGACCCAGAGAGCAGTTCTTC. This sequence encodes CASSEGPREQFF.

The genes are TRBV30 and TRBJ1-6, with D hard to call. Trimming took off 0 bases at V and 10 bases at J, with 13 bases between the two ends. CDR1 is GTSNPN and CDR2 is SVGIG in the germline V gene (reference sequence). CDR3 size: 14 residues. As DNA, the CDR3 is TGTGCCTGGAGTGTACACGGAGTCCCGTCACCCCTCCACTTT. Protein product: CAWSVHGVPSPLHF.

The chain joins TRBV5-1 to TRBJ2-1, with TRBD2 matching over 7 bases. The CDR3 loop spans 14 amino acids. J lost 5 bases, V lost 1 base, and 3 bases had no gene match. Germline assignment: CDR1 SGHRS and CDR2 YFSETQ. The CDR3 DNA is TGCGCCAGCAGCTTGCCCAGCGGGAACAATGAGCAGTTCTTC. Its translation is CASSLPSGNNEQFF.

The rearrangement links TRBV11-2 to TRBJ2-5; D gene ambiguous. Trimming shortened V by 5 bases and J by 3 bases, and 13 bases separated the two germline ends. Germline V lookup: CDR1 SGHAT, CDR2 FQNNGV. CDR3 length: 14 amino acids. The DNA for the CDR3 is TGTGCCAGCAGCCACGACCGGAGAGAAGAGACCCAGTACTTC. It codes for CASSHDRREETQYF. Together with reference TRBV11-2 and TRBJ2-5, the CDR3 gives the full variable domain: EAGVAQSPRYKIIEKRQSVAFWCNPISGHATLYWYQQILGQGPKLLIQFQNNGVVDDSQLPKDRFSAERLKGVDSTLKIQPAKLEDSAVYLCASSHDRREETQYFGPGTRLLVL.

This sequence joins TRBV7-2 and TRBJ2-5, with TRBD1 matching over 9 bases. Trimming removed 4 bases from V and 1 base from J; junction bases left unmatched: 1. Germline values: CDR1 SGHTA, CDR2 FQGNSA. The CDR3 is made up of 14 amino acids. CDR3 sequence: CASSWDRAQETQYF. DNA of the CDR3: TGTGCCAGCAGCTGGGACAGGGCCCAAGAGACCCAGTACTTC.

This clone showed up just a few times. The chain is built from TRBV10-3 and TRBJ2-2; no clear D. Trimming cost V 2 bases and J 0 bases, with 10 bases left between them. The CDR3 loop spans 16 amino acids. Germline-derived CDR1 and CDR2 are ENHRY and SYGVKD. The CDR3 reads CAISEPGRPNTGELFF. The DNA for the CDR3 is TGTGCCATCAGTGAGCCCGGACGCCCGAACACCGGGGAGCTGTTTTTT.

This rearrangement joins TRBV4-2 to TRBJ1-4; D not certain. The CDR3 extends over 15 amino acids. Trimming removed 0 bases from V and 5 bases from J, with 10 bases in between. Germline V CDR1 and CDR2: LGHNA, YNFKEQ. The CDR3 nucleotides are TGTGCCAGCAGCCAAGATTATGGTCAGAATGAAAAACTGTTTTTT. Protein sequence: CASSQDYGQNEKLFF.

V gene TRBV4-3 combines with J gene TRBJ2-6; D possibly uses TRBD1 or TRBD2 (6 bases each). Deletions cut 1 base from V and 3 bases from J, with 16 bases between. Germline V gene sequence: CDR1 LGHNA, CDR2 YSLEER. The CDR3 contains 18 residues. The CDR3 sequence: CASSQGGGPLGGANVLTF. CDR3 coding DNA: TGCGCCAGCAGCCAAGGAGGGGGGCCCTTAGGTGGGGCCAACGTCCTGACTTTC.

The CDR3 sequence is CASSQSRETQYF. The CDR3, as DNA: TGTGCCAGCAGTCAGAGCAGGGAGACCCAGTACTTC. The V gene is TRBV6-5, the J gene TRBJ2-5; no reliable D call. CDR1 is MNHEY, CDR2 SVGAGI, per germline. The CDR3 spans 12 residues. Trimming stripped 5 bases from V and 5 bases from J, with 9 bases between.

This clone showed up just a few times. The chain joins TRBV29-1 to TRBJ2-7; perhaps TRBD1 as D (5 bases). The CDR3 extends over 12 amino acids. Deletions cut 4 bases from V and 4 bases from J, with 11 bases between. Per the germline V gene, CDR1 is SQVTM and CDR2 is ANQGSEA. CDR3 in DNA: TGCAGCGTTGTGAAGGGGAATTACGAGCAGTACTTC. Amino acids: CSVVKGNYEQYF.

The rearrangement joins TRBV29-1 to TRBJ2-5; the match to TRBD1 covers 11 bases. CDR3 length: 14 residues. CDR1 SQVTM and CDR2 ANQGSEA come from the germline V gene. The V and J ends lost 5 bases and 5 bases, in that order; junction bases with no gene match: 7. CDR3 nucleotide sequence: TGCAGCGTTTTAAGGACAGGGGGCTTCGAGACCCAGTACTTC. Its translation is CSVLRTGGFETQYF. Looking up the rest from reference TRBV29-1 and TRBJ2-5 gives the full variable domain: SAVISQKPSRDICQRGTSLTIQCQVDSQVTMMFWYRQQPGQSLTLIATANQGSEATYESGFVIDKFPISRPNLTFSTLTVSNMSPEDSSIYLCSVLRTGGFETQYFGPGTRLLVL.

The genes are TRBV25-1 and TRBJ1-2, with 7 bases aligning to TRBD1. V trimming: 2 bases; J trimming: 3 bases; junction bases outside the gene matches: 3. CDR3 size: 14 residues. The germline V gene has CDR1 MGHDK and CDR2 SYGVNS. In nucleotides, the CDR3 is TGTGCCAGCAGTGAAATTCAGGGGGACTATGGCTACACCTTC. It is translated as CASSEIQGDYGYTF.

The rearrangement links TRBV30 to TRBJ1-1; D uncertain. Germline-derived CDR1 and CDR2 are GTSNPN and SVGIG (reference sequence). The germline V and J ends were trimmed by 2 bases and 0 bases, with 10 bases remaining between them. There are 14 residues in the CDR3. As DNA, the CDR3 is TGTGCCTGGAGTAGAGACAACTTGAACACTGAAGCTTTCTTT. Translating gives CAWSRDNLNTEAFF.

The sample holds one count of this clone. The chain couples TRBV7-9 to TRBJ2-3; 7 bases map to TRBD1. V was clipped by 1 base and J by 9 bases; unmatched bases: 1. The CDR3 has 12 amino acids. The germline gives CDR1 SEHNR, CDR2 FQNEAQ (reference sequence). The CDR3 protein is CASSLDRGTQYF. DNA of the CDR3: TGTGCCAGCAGCTTAGACAGGGGAACGCAGTATTTT.

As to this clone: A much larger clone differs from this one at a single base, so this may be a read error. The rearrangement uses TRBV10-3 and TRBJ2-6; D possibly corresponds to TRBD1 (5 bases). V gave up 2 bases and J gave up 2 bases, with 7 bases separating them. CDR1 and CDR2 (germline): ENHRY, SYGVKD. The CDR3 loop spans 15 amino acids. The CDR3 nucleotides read TGTGCCATCAGTGAGCCAGGGACTGGGGCCAACGTCCTGACTTTC. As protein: CAISEPGTGANVLTF.

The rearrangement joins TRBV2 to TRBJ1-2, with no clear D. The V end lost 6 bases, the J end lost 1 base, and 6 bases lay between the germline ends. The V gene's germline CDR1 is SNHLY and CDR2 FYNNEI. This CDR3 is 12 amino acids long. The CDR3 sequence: CASRRLNYGYTF. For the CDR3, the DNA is TGTGCCAGCAGACGGCTTAACTATGGCTACACCTTC.

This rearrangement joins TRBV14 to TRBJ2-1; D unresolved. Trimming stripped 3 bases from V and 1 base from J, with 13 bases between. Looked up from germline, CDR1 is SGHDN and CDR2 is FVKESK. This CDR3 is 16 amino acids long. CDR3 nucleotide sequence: TGTGCCAGCAGCCATAAGGGCGTCCCTTCCTACAATGAGCAGTTCTTC. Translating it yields CASSHKGVPSYNEQFF.

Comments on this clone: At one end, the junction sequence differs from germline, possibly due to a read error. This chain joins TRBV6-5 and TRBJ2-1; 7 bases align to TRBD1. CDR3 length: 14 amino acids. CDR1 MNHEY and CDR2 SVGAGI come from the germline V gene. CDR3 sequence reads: CASSDSTGPNEQFF. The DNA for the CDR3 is TGTGCCAGCAGTGACTCGACAGGGCCCAATGAGCAGTTCTTC.

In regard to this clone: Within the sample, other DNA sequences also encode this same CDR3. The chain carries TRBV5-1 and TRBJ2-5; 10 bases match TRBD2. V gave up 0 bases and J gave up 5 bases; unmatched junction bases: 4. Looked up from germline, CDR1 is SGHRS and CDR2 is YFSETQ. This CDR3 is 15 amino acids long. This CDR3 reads CASSLASGGAETQYF. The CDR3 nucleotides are TGCGCCAGCAGCTTGGCAAGCGGGGGGGCTGAGACCCAGTACTTC.

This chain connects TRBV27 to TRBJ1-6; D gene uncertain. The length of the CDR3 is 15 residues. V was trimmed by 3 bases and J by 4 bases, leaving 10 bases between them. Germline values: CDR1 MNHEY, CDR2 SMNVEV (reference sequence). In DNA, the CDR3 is TGTGCCAGCAGTTTTGTTGGGAAATATAATTCACCCCTCCACTTT. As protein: CASSFVGKYNSPLHF.

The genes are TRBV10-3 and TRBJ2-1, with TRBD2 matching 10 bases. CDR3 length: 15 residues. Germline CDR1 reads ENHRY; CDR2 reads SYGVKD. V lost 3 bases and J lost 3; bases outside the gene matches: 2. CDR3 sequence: CAISELAGNYNEQFF. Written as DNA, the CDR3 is TGTGCCATCAGTGAACTAGCGGGAAACTACAATGAGCAGTTCTTC.